The 26 T cell receptor beta chains reported below all come from one sample, sequenced in a study of identical twins. MiXCR was run by TCRdb on the 5' RACE reads, yielding one entry per CDR3 protein. The table records some 320,000 distinct CDR3 sequences, 12% of them present only once. This sample was also put to use in a study of yellow fever vaccine responses in identical twins.

Sequencing was carried out using CD8+ T cells sorted from blood. These receptors all stem from a woman aged 18-29 years in good health.

This clonotype was found many times. The chain employs TRBV12-3 or TRBV12-4 and TRBJ1-1; 8 positions match TRBD1. The V segment lost 6 bases and the J segment 4 bases; nucleotides outside the gene matches: 10. The CDR3 totals 15 residues. CDR3 bases: TGTGCCAGCAGCTCACCACAGGGGGTGCGCACTGAAGCTTTCTTT. It specifies CASSSPQGVRTEAFF.

This clonotype has more than one count but fewer than ten. This sequence joins TRBV28 and TRBJ2-7; 7 nucleotides agree with TRBD2. The CDR3 is made up of 15 amino acids. Germline CDR1 reads MDHEN; CDR2 reads SYDVKM. V trimming: 8 bases; J trimming: 4 bases; junction bases outside the gene matches: 14. CDR3 residues: CASSSPSTSWYEQYF. The CDR3 coding sequence is TGTGCCAGCTCCTCCCCATCGACTAGCTGGTACGAGCAGTACTTC.

The table lists this clonotype with a few counts. The chain combines TRBV6-4 with TRBJ2-3; 11 nucleotides agree with TRBD2. V dropped 4 bases and J dropped 5; count of bases not matched to a gene: 5. The CDR3 totals 15 residues. The germline gives CDR1 MRHNA, CDR2 SNTAGT. The CDR3 here is CASSVSGGAEDTQYF. The DNA of the CDR3 is TGTGCCAGCAGTGTTAGCGGGGGGGCCGAAGATACGCAGTATTTT.

The genes are TRBV27 and TRBJ2-2, with D perhaps matching TRBD2 (6 bases). Looked up from germline, CDR1 is MNHEY and CDR2 is SMNVEV (reference sequence). The CDR3 covers 15 residues. V was shortened by 5 bases and J by 2 bases, with 12 bases between the two germline ends. The CDR3 DNA reads as TGTGCCAGCAGTGGGACCGGGGGAAACACCGGGGAGCTGTTTTTT. It is translated as CASSGTGGNTGELFF.

CDR3 in amino acids: CASSRLAPGGDTQYF. Written as DNA, the CDR3 is TGTGCCAGCTCCAGACTAGCCCCGGGGGGAGATACGCAGTATTTT. The V call is TRBV2, the J call TRBJ2-3; 7 positions match TRBD2. J gave up 5 bases and V 8 bases, and 13 bases lay outside the gene matches. This CDR3 is built from 15 residues. Germline V gene sequence: CDR1 SNHLY, CDR2 FYNNEI.

In its sample, this clonotype was seen a few times. The J gene is TRBJ2-1, the V gene TRBV7-9; the D gene is possibly TRBD1 (5 bases). This CDR3 has 13 residues. CDR1 SEHNR and CDR2 FQNEAQ come from the germline V gene (reference sequence). The V and J ends lost 1 base and 7 bases respectively, with 8 bases between them. In DNA, the CDR3 is TGTGCCAGCAGCTTAGTACAGGTAAATGAGCAGTTCTTC. Protein product: CASSLVQVNEQFF.

The chain combines TRBV19 with TRBJ2-1, with 7 bases that match TRBD2. CDR1 and CDR2 from the germline V gene are LNHDA and SQIVND (reference sequence). V was pared by 3 bases and J by 0 bases, with 2 bases of the junction left unmatched. CDR3 size: 15 residues. The CDR3 coding sequence is TGTGCCAGTAGTATTCTAGCGGACTCCTACAATGAGCAGTTCTTC. Its protein is CASSILADSYNEQFF.

This clonotype has a handful of counts. J is TRBJ2-1 and V is TRBV5-1, with a tentative D call TRBD2 (5 bases). V lost 1 base and J 5 bases, leaving 10 bases between the germline ends. Per the germline V gene, CDR1 is SGHRS and CDR2 is YFSETQ. This CDR3 comprises 14 residues. As DNA, the CDR3 is TGCGCCAGCAGCTTGACTAGTCCTCACAATGAGCAGTTCTTC. Amino acids: CASSLTSPHNEQFF.

This clonotype was seen ten or more times. The chain carries TRBV12-3 or TRBV12-4 and TRBJ2-3, with TRBD2 matching over 12 bases. The CDR3 is made up of 17 amino acids. V dropped 0 bases and J dropped 6; count of bases not matched to a gene: 7. The CDR3 DNA reads TGTGCCAGCAGTTTAGCCCGGCCTAGCGGGGGGGCCGATACGCAGTATTTT. It is translated as CASSLARPSGGADTQYF.

The J gene is TRBJ2-1, the V gene TRBV14, with D perhaps matching TRBD2 (6 bases). The CDR3 extends over 16 amino acids. Per germline, CDR1 SGHDN and CDR2 FVKESK. V was pared by 4 bases and J by 8 bases, with 21 bases between. The CDR3 spells CASSPEAGAGHDEQFF. As DNA, the CDR3 is TGTGCCAGCAGCCCCGAGGCCGGGGCGGGGCACGATGAGCAGTTCTTC.

This clonotype occurred many times. The chain carries TRBV4-1 and TRBJ2-1, with D uncertain. V lost 4 bases and J 6 bases, leaving 7 bases between the germline ends. The CDR3 is 12 amino acids. Looked up from germline, CDR1 is MGHRA and CDR2 is YSYEKL. The CDR3 sequence is CASSPWGNEQFF. DNA of the CDR3: TGCGCCAGCAGCCCCTGGGGCAATGAGCAGTTCTTC.

The CDR3 DNA reads as TGCGCCAGCAGCCAACGGCAGGGGGCCAGCACAGATACGCAGTATTTT. Translating gives CASSQRQGASTDTQYF. J is TRBJ2-3 and V is TRBV4-1; TRBD1 matches 8 bases. V was clipped by 2 bases and J by 0 bases; unmatched bases: 4. The CDR3 consists of 16 residues. Germline V gives CDR1 MGHRA, CDR2 YSYEKL.

The chain links TRBV7-8 to TRBJ1-5, with D perhaps TRBD1 (5 bases). Between the trimmed V and J ends, which lost 5 bases and 0 bases, there was a span of 14 bases. The length of the CDR3 is 16 residues. Germline CDR1 and CDR2: SGHVS and FQNEAQ. The CDR3 nucleotides read TGTGCCAGCAGCCCGGGGGTCCCTTATAGCAATCAGCCCCAGCATTTT. Encoded protein: CASSPGVPYSNQPQHF.

This sequence joins TRBV29-1 and TRBJ2-5, with D hard to call. Trimming left V 6 bases short and J 5 bases short, with 10 bases between. The CDR3 length is 11 residues. Germline V lookup: CDR1 SQVTM, CDR2 ANQGSEA. Written as DNA, the CDR3 is TGCAGCGTGGTGGAACATGAGACCCAGTACTTC. It yields the protein CSVVEHETQYF.

The V and J genes are TRBV11-1 and TRBJ2-5; D tentatively reads TRBD1 or TRBD2 (5 bases each). This CDR3 spans 18 amino acids. V was clipped by 10 bases and J by 0 bases, with 27 bases between them. Germline CDR1 SGHAT, CDR2 FQDESV (reference sequence). The CDR3 is CATQLMLQGVRYQETQYF. CDR3 sequence (DNA): TGTGCCACCCAGCTTATGTTGCAGGGAGTAAGGTACCAAGAGACCCAGTACTTC.

The chain carries TRBV28 and TRBJ1-4; D is perhaps TRBD1 (5 bases). Trimming shortened V by 3 bases and J by 8 bases, and 10 bases separated the two germline ends. CDR1 and CDR2 (germline): MDHEN, SYDVKM. There are 13 residues in the CDR3. The CDR3 loop reads CASSFRVGEKLFF. The CDR3 DNA reads as TGTGCCAGCAGTTTCAGGGTCGGGGAAAAACTGTTTTTT.

The chain has TRBV12-3 or TRBV12-4 and TRBJ1-2; the D is unclear. The CDR3 is 14 amino acids. Between the trimmed V and J ends, which lost 0 bases and 1 base, there was a span of 6 bases. The CDR3 region is CASSLAQFNYGYTF. Written as DNA, the CDR3 is TGTGCCAGCAGTTTAGCTCAGTTTAACTATGGCTACACCTTC.

This clonotype was seen a few times. The chain employs TRBV20-1 and TRBJ2-7; 9 bases match TRBD2. This CDR3 contains 17 residues. Trimming cost V 0 bases and J 0 bases; bases outside gene matches: 9. Germline lookup yields CDR1 DFQATT and CDR2 SNEGSKA (reference sequence). CDR3 in amino acids: CSARERERGASSYEQYV. The DNA for the CDR3 is TGCAGTGCTAGAGAGAGGGAGCGGGGGGCCAGCTCCTACGAGCAGTACGTC.

This clonotype was recorded at least ten times. The J gene is TRBJ1-1, the V gene TRBV4-1; D might be TRBD1 (5 bases). Germline CDR1 and CDR2: MGHRA and YSYEKL. This CDR3 is built from 14 residues. Between the trimmed V and J ends, which lost 7 bases and 5 bases, there was a span of 17 bases. The CDR3 region is CASTLGGAGTEAFF. In nucleotides, the CDR3 is TGCGCCAGCACCCTAGGAGGGGCAGGTACTGAAGCTTTCTTT.

The rearrangement joins TRBV5-4 to TRBJ2-5; maybe TRBD2 (5 bases). The length of the CDR3 is 22 residues. The V end was cut by 1 base, the J end by 1 base, with 32 bases between. Germline V CDR1 and CDR2: SGHNT, YYREEE (reference sequence). CDR3 DNA sequence: TGTGCCAGCAGCTTGTATCGGGGATTTTACCGGCCGGCTGCATGGGTCCAAGAGACCCAGTACTTC. It codes for CASSLYRGFYRPAAWVQETQYF. The full variable domain, its missing parts supplied by reference TRBV5-4 and TRBJ2-5, is ETGVTQSPTHLIKTRGQQVTLRCSSQSGHNTVSWYQQALGQGPQFIFQYYREEENGRGNFPPRFSGLQFPNYSSELNVNALELDDSALYLCASSLYRGFYRPAAWVQETQYFGPGTRLLVL.

This clonotype was observed at least ten times. The chain is built from TRBV27 and TRBJ2-1; a possible D gene is TRBD1 (6 bases). Between the trimmed V and J ends, which lost 1 base and 8 bases, there was a span of 18 bases. The germline CDR1 and CDR2 sequences are MNHEY and SMNVEV (reference sequence). The CDR3 consists of 16 residues. Here the CDR3 reads CASSLYRTELQDEQFF. The CDR3 region has the DNA TGTGCCAGCAGTTTATACCGGACAGAGTTACAGGATGAGCAGTTCTTC.

This clonotype was seen more than once but under ten times. The chain couples TRBV6-1 to TRBJ2-3, with 9 positions matching TRBD1. Germline CDR1 MNHNS, CDR2 SASEGT. J gave up 10 bases and V 6 bases, and 8 bases lay outside the gene matches. The CDR3 length is 13 residues. The CDR3 DNA is TGTGCCAGCAGCCCCGGGGACAGGGAGGCGCAGTATTTT. Amino acids: CASSPGDREAQYF.

The chain joins TRBV2 to TRBJ2-2, with 10 bases fitting TRBD2. Germline CDR1 SNHLY, CDR2 FYNNEI. The V segment lost 6 bases and the J segment 1 base; nucleotides outside the gene matches: 5. This CDR3 contains 16 residues. The DNA for the CDR3 is TGTGCCAGCAGGCCACTAGCGGGGATGAACACCGGGGAGCTGTTTTTT. Translation gives CASRPLAGMNTGELFF.

This clonotype was counted many times. This sequence joins TRBV7-8 and TRBJ2-5; a weak D match, TRBD1 (6 bases). CDR3 length equals 14 residues. Germline V gene sequence: CDR1 SGHVS, CDR2 FQNEAQ. The V end lost 5 bases, the J end lost 0 bases, and 10 bases lay between the germline ends. This chain's CDR3 is CASSVQGYQETQYF. The CDR3 DNA is TGTGCCAGCAGCGTTCAGGGGTACCAAGAGACCCAGTACTTC.

The J gene is TRBJ2-3, the V gene TRBV2; D may be TRBD2 (7 bases). With 6 bases removed from V and 5 bases from J, the gap between germline ends came to 18 bases. CDR1 SNHLY and CDR2 FYNNEI come from the germline V gene. This CDR3 is built from 15 residues. The CDR3 region is CASRGGGGPKDTQYF. The CDR3 coding sequence is TGTGCCAGCAGAGGGGGGGGAGGGCCAAAAGATACGCAGTATTTT.

CDR3 protein: CASSLYAVELVSNQYF. The CDR3 nucleotides are TGTGCCAGCAGCTTGTACGCGGTCGAACTAGTCAGCAACCAGTACTTC. This chain connects TRBV5-6 to TRBJ2-5, with D possibly being TRBD2 (5 bases). The germline V gene encodes CDR1 SGHDT and CDR2 YYEEEE. CDR3 length: 16 amino acids. V was cut by 1 base and J by 10 bases, with 23 bases left in between.